This T cell receptor beta chain derives from a study of OX40 agonist ivuxolimab in advanced cancers. As for the study in general: Patients with hepatocellular carcinoma, melanoma, renal cell or head and neck cancer made up the dose-escalation patients. Study-wide points: Undetermined was the antigen specificity of the expanded peripheral T cells.

With 4 bases removed from V and 3 bases from J, the gap between germline ends came to 12 bases. The CDR3 covers 14 residues. Per germline, CDR1 SGHDN and CDR2 FVKESK. Comment on this clone: Its cognate antigen is unknown.

TCRdb keeps only in-frame clones here, not all; method: immunoSEQ multiplex PCR. The data show roughly 32,000 clones, 82% seen once. The sequence was obtained from an adult with an advanced solid tumor such as melanoma, head and neck, liver or kidney cancer. The chain couples TRBV14 to TRBJ1-1; weak D call: TRBD1 (5 bases). The material was CD4+ or CD8+ T cells sorted from blood, obtained in a trial of the OX40 agonist ivuxolimab. The CDR3 DNA is TGTGCCAGCAGCCCCTGGGACGGAGACACTGAAGCTTTCTTT. Its translation: CASSPWDGDTEAFF.